The 8 T cell receptor beta chains given below trace back to one sample, sequenced in a study of Graves' ophthalmopathy and Graves' hyperthyroidism. RNA transcripts served as template for amplifying TCR beta CDR3 sequences. An initial RT-PCR round employing HTBI primers preceded a second-round multiplex PCR. TCRdb re-analysed the multiplex PCR reads in MiXCR, keeping a single row per CDR3 protein. The data show about 220,000 distinct CDR3 sequences, under 25% seen once. The specimen sequenced was peripheral blood. The receptors originated from a woman in her 50s with Graves' ophthalmopathy.

This clonotype was recorded at least ten times. J is TRBJ2-7 and V is TRBV29-1, with D possibly being TRBD1 (5 bases). Germline lookup yields CDR1 SQVTM and CDR2 ANQGSEA. The CDR3 is made up of 13 amino acids. Between the trimmed V and J ends, which lost 0 bases and 2 bases, there was a span of 8 bases. For the CDR3, the DNA is TGCAGCGTTGAAGACACAGGTGCCTACGAGCAGTACTTC. Amino acid sequence: CSVEDTGAYEQYF.

This clonotype appeared many times. The junction departs from germline at one end; a sequencing error may be responsible. The rearrangement uses TRBV20-1 and TRBJ1-1; D is unresolved. CDR1 is DFQATT, CDR2 SNEGSKA, per germline (reference sequence). There are 13 residues in the CDR3. In DNA form, the CDR3 reads TGCAGTGCTAGCCTTTACTCGAACCCTGAAGCTTTCTTT. The encoded protein is CSASLYSNPEAFF.

This clonotype turned up a few times. The rearrangement uses TRBV5-1 and TRBJ2-2; 8 bases map to TRBD1. V shed 0 bases, J shed 6 bases, and the junction held 7 bases outside the gene matches. The CDR3 is 16 amino acids. CDR1 SGHRS and CDR2 YFSETQ come from the germline V gene. This CDR3 reads CASSLGPGGGSGELFF. CDR3 DNA sequence: TGCGCCAGCAGCTTGGGGCCAGGGGGCGGTTCCGGGGAGCTGTTTTTT.

This chain uses TRBV5-6 with TRBJ1-5; D call uncertain. The CDR3 is made up of 15 amino acids. Deletions cut 1 base from V and 0 bases from J, with 8 bases between. CDR1 is SGHDT, CDR2 YYEEEE, per germline. The CDR3 DNA is TGTGCCAGCAGCTTGCTTGGAGGTAGCAATCAGCCCCAGCATTTT. It is translated as CASSLLGGSNQPQHF.

This chain links TRBV28 with TRBJ1-6; possible D gene TRBD1, 5 bases. V lost 1 base to trimming and J lost 9 bases, with 7 bases between them. The CDR3 runs to 13 residues. CDR1 and CDR2 (germline): MDHEN, SYDVKM. CDR3 in amino acids: CASSLLGTSPLHF. The CDR3 coding sequence is TGTGCCAGCAGTTTATTGGGGACTTCACCCCTCCACTTT.

This clonotype showed up many times. J is TRBJ2-3 and V is TRBV24-1; D ambiguous. The CDR3 covers 14 residues. The germline CDR1 and CDR2 sequences are KGHDR and SFDVKD. The V and J ends lost 4 bases and 4 bases respectively, with 11 bases between them. The CDR3 is CATSDPGSSDTQYF. CDR3 coding DNA: TGTGCCACCAGTGACCCTGGGTCCTCAGATACGCAGTATTTT.

This clonotype was counted at least ten times. The chain links TRBV20-1 to TRBJ2-7; D unresolved. Germline-derived CDR1 and CDR2 are DFQATT and SNEGSKA (reference sequence). V dropped 0 bases and J dropped 3 bases, with 9 bases sitting between them. The CDR3 loop spans 13 amino acids. This CDR3 reads CSARDVGFYEQYF. DNA for the CDR3: TGCAGTGCTAGAGATGTGGGGTTCTACGAGCAGTACTTC.

At least ten counts were recorded for this clonotype. The chain couples TRBV12-3 or TRBV12-4 to TRBJ2-5; TRBD1 matches at 9 bases. The CDR3 totals 13 residues. Trimming removed 6 bases from V and 5 bases from J; junction bases left unmatched: 4. Written as DNA, the CDR3 is TGTGCCAGCAGCCGGACAGGGGTTGAGACCCAGTACTTC. This encodes CASSRTGVETQYF.